Each of the 14 T cell receptor beta chains below was sequenced from the same sample in a study of cytomegalovirus exposure and HLA in healthy donors. PCR primers comprised 60 Vbeta and 13 Jbeta primers. Profiled with immunoSEQ multiplex PCR; TCRdb holds only in-frame clones, not every one. Counted here are 130,000 to 150,000 clones, approximately 71% occurring once; the ten biggest clones make up 4.5% to 6%. Sequenced material: PBMCs. The receptor source for this set is a woman aged 50 to 65 in good health and CMV-seronegative.

The V gene is TRBV6-4, the J gene TRBJ1-6, with 7 positions matching TRBD1. CDR1 and CDR2 from the germline V gene are MRHNA and SNTAGT. The J segment lost 9 bases and the V segment lost 6 bases, leaving 8 bases of the junction unmatched. This CDR3 spans 14 amino acids. CDR3 amino acids: CASRDRLASSPLHF. The CDR3 nucleotides read TGTGCCAGCAGGGACAGGTTAGCAAGTTCACCCCTCCACTTT.

V and J are TRBV27 and TRBJ1-4; 10 positions match TRBD1. V shed 7 bases, J shed 2 bases, and the junction held 16 bases outside the gene matches. CDR3 length: 19 residues. The germline CDR1 and CDR2 sequences are MNHEY and SMNVEV (reference sequence). In nucleotides, the CDR3 is TGTGCCAGCACCCTTTTAGGGGGGGACAGGGGATACACTAATGAAAAACTGTTTTTT. The encoded protein is CASTLLGGDRGYTNEKLFF. The variable domain in full, completed from reference TRBV27 and TRBJ1-4, reads EAQVTQNPRYLITVTGKKLTVTCSQNMNHEYMSWYRQDPGLGLRQIYYSMNVEVTDKGDVPEGYKVSRKEKRNFPLILESPSPNQTSLYFCASTLLGGDRGYTNEKLFFGSGTQLSVL.

The chain recombines TRBV28 with TRBJ1-5; the match to TRBD1 covers 7 bases. In germline, CDR1 is MDHEN, CDR2 SYDVKM. The junction had 13 bases not matched to a gene; V was cut back by 2 bases and J by 3 bases. The CDR3 has 18 residues. The CDR3 is CASSLDGWGQGDNQPQHF. The DNA of the CDR3 is TGTGCCAGCAGTTTAGACGGGTGGGGTCAGGGGGACAATCAGCCCCAGCATTTT.

J is TRBJ2-3 and V is TRBV5-1, with 10 bases fitting TRBD1. V shed 4 bases and J 1 base; nucleotides not matched to a gene: 3. Looked up from germline, CDR1 is SGHRS and CDR2 is YFSETQ. The CDR3 spans 15 residues. CDR3 DNA: TGCGCCAGCAGCACTGACAGGGGGCGCACAGATACGCAGTATTTT. It encodes CASSTDRGRTDTQYF.

V and J are TRBV6-1 and TRBJ1-5; 10 bases fit TRBD1. V lost 4 bases, J lost 4 bases, and 4 bases stayed unmatched. The CDR3 is 15 residues long. Germline V gene data show CDR1 as MNHNS and CDR2 as SASEGT. The CDR3 DNA follows: TGTGCCAGCAGTGCCGAGGACAGGGGGAATCAGCCCCAGCATTTT. Translation gives CASSAEDRGNQPQHF.

This clone came up a few times. V is TRBV25-1 and J is TRBJ2-3; possible D gene TRBD2, 6 bases. This CDR3 comprises 12 residues. Germline CDR1 MGHDK, CDR2 SYGVNS. Trimming took 6 bases from V and 4 from J, leaving 8 bases between them. DNA for the CDR3: TGTGCCAGCAGGGAGGGGTCAGATACGCAGTATTTT. The encoded protein is CASREGSDTQYF.

This chain uses TRBV6-5 with TRBJ1-2; 8 bases align to TRBD1. Per the germline V gene, CDR1 is MNHEY and CDR2 is SVGAGI. The length of the CDR3 is 15 residues. V was clipped by 2 bases and J by 2 bases; unmatched bases: 4. CDR3 in amino acids: CASSYRDRPNYGYTF. CDR3 nucleotides: TGTGCCAGCAGTTACCGGGACAGGCCCAACTATGGCTACACCTTC.

CDR3: CASSLKAANEKLFF. In DNA, the CDR3 is TGTGCCAGCAGTTTAAAAGCGGCTAATGAAAAACTGTTTTTT. The chain joins TRBV28 to TRBJ1-4, with D uncertain. CDR3 size: 14 residues. V was clipped by 2 bases and J by 3 bases, with 7 bases between them. Germline values: CDR1 MDHEN, CDR2 SYDVKM.

This sequence joins TRBV4-1 and TRBJ2-7, with D unclear. Trimming stripped 0 bases from V and 0 bases from J, with 6 bases between. CDR3 length: 14 amino acids. Germline lookup yields CDR1 MGHRA and CDR2 YSYEKL. The CDR3 protein is CASSQDGISYEQYF. The DNA of the CDR3 is TGCGCCAGCAGCCAAGACGGTATCTCCTACGAGCAGTACTTC.

The chain is built from TRBV5-1 and TRBJ2-3; D gene uncertain. Per germline, CDR1 SGHRS and CDR2 YFSETQ. V dropped 0 bases and J dropped 2 bases, with 10 bases sitting between them. CDR3 length: 15 amino acids. The chain's CDR3 is CASSLGGPYTDTQYF. For the CDR3, the DNA is TGCGCCAGCAGCTTGGGTGGGCCGTACACAGATACGCAGTATTTT.

This sequence joins TRBV7-8 and TRBJ1-1; possible D gene TRBD1, 5 bases. The CDR3 runs to 15 residues. Trimming took off 1 base at V and 4 bases at J, with 13 bases between the two ends. Germline loops: CDR1 SGHVS, CDR2 FQNEAQ. The CDR3 reads CASSLGVGGSTEAFF. In DNA form, the CDR3 reads TGTGCCAGCAGCTTAGGAGTGGGGGGGAGCACTGAAGCTTTCTTT.

The chain is built from TRBV7-9 and TRBJ1-2, with D maybe TRBD1 (6 bases). From germline, CDR1 is SEHNR and CDR2 FQNEAQ (reference sequence). Between the trimmed V and J ends, which lost 3 bases and 6 bases, there was a span of 14 bases. The CDR3 spans 14 residues. The CDR3 sequence: CASSLIRGIDGYTF. Written as DNA, the CDR3 is TGTGCCAGCAGCTTGATTAGGGGGATTGATGGCTACACCTTC.

This rearrangement joins TRBV15 to TRBJ2-2; 9 nucleotides match TRBD2. Germline CDR1 is LNHNV and CDR2 is YYDKDF (reference sequence). The V gene end was trimmed by 4 bases and the J gene end by 4 bases; junction bases not matched to a gene: 4. This CDR3 comprises 15 residues. DNA for the CDR3: TGTGCCACCAGCATGCGGGGGGGCCGCACCGGGGAGCTGTTTTTT. It is translated as CATSMRGGRTGELFF.

CDR3 residues: CAWSFYANTGELFF. The CDR3, as DNA: TGTGCCTGGAGTTTTTATGCGAACACCGGGGAGCTGTTTTTT. This chain links TRBV30 with TRBJ2-2, with unresolved D. The CDR3 totals 14 residues. Trimming took off 2 bases at V and 0 bases at J, with 7 bases between the two ends. CDR1 and CDR2 (germline): GTSNPN, SVGIG (reference sequence). Variable domain in full (rest from reference TRBV30 and TRBJ2-2): SQTIHQWPATLVQPVGSPLSLECTVEGTSNPNLYWYRQAAGRGLQLLFYSVGIGQISSEVPQNLSASRPQDRQFILSSKKLLLSDSGFYLCAWSFYANTGELFFGEGSRLTVL.